This T cell receptor beta chain derives from a study of chemoradiotherapy in HPV16-positive cancers. Clones were read by immunoSEQ multiplex PCR, and TCRdb kept only the in-frame ones, dropping some. The sample has approximately 38,000 clones, around four fifths seen once. A word on this clone: Its antigen remains unknown.

General observations from the study: During treatment, candidate HPV-specific clones and E7-related motifs expanded in tumor.

Unmatched junction bases numbered 4, after V lost 2 bases and J lost 5 bases. The CDR3 consists of 14 residues. Germline lookup yields CDR1 MRHNA and CDR2 SNTAGT. The sample consisted of blood, taken from a patient who underwent chemoradiotherapy. The rearrangement joins TRBV6-4 to TRBJ2-3; 7 bases map to TRBD1. The receptor comes from a human donor with HPV-associated anogenital cancer. The CDR3 is CASSDRGLVDTQYF. The CDR3 DNA follows: TGTGCCAGCAGTGACAGGGGGCTGGTAGATACGCAGTATTTT.